The present T cell receptor (beta chain) was sequenced within a study of blood T cell repertoires in COVID-19. Study-wide context: The samples span acute and convalescent COVID-19 from the United States, Italy and Spain. T cells, B-cell-depleted T cells, or PBMCs provided the cDNA or gDNA that served as material.

As processed by the authors: Nucleated cell counts were estimated from reference gene primer amplification. Profiling relied on immunoSEQ multiplex PCR, and the TCRdb table lists in-frame clones only, not all of them. The DNA gave D and trimming, while V, J and clone size come from that table. The sample consists of about 100,000 clones, 88% of them appearing once. V lost 3 bases to trimming and J lost 2 bases; unmatched junction nucleotides: 3. The CDR3 extends over 16 amino acids. This TCR was recovered from a woman aged 55 to 70 with acute or convalescent COVID-19. Sequencing was done on a sample of peripheral blood. The J gene is TRBJ2-4, the V gene TRBV5-3, with 12 positions matching TRBD2. TRBV5-3 is an ORF for which the function is uncertain. The CDR3 bases are TGTGCCAGAAGCTCAGGACTAGCGGGGCCCAAAAACATTCAGTACTTC. Translation gives CARSSGLAGPKNIQYF.